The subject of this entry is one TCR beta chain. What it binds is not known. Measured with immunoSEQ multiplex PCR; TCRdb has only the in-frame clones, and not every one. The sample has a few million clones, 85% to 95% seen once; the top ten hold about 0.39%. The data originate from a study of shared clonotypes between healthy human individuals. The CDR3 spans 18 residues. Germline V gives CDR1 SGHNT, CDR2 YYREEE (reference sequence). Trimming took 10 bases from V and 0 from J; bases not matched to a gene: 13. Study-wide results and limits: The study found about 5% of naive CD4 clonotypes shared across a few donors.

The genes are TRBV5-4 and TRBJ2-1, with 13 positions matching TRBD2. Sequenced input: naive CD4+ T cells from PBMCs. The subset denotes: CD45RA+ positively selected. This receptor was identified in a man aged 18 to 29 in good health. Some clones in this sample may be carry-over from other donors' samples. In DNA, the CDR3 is TGTGCCTCCCAAATGGGACTAGCGGGACAAAGCTCCTACAATGAGCAGTTCTTC. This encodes CASQMGLAGQSSYNEQFF.